These 4 T cell receptor beta chains came from one sample sequenced in a study of T cell repertoires in cytomegalovirus infection. TCRdb re-called the reads through MiXCR, storing one row per CDR3 protein. The sample contains hundreds of thousands of distinct CDR3 sequences, over 9% of which appear only once. Source material: PBMCs. These receptors originate from a human donor in good health (CMV status not recorded). Some clones in this sample may be carry-over from other donors' samples.

The chain is built from TRBV10-3 and TRBJ1-5; D uncertain. The CDR3 is made up of 15 amino acids. Germline assignment: CDR1 ENHRY and CDR2 SYGVKD. V was pared by 3 bases and J by 2 bases, with 11 bases between. The CDR3 loop reads CAISDHDSGNQPQHF. CDR3 DNA sequence: TGTGCCATCAGTGACCACGATAGCGGCAATCAGCCCCAGCATTTT.

This clonotype was recorded at least ten times. The chain is built from TRBV27 and TRBJ2-7, with D possibly matching TRBD2 (5 bases). The CDR3 contains 15 residues. Trimming stripped 0 bases from V and 0 bases from J, with 9 bases between. CDR1 and CDR2 from the germline V gene are MNHEY and SMNVEV (reference sequence). The CDR3 DNA reads TGTGCCAGCAGTTTATCTCCGGGGTTCTCCTACGAGCAGTACTTC. Residues: CASSLSPGFSYEQYF.

Many counts were recorded for this clonotype. This CDR3 reads CASSPRGTSGSNEQFF. Written as DNA, the CDR3 is TGCGCCAGCAGCCCTCGCGGGACTAGCGGGAGCAATGAGCAGTTCTTC. The V call is TRBV4-1, the J call TRBJ2-1; 14 nucleotides agree with TRBD2. The CDR3 has 16 residues. Germline assignment: CDR1 MGHRA and CDR2 YSYEKL. The ends lost 4 bases at V and 6 bases at J; junction bases unmatched: 5.

This clonotype was recorded many times. The chain combines TRBV7-9 with TRBJ2-1; D is unclear. There are 11 residues in the CDR3. The V end lost 5 bases, the J end lost 8 bases, and 7 bases lay between the germline ends. Germline lookup yields CDR1 SEHNR and CDR2 FQNEAQ (reference sequence). The CDR3 spells CASSPGYEQFF. As DNA, the CDR3 is TGTGCCAGCAGCCCCGGGTATGAGCAGTTCTTC.